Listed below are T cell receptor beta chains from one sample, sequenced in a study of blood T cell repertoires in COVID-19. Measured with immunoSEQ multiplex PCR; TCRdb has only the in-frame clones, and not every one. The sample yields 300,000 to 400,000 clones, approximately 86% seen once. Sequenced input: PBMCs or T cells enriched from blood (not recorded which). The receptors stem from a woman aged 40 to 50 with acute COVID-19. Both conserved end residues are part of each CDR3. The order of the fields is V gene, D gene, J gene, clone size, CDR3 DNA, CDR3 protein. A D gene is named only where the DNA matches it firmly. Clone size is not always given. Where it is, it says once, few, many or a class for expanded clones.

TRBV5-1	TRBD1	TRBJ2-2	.	TGCGCCAGCAGCTTGGGGGGACAGGGGCCCCGGGAGCTGTTTTTT	CASSLGGQGPRELFF
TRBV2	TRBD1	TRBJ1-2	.	TGTGCCAGCAGTTTAGGGACAGCACCTAACTATGGCTACACCTTC	CASSLGTAPNYGYTF
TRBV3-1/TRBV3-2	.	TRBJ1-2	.	TGTGCCAGCAGTCACAGACCAACGCGGGGCTATGGCTACACCTTC	CASSHRPTRGYGYTF
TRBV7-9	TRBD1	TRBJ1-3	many	TGTGCCAGCAGCTTAGCGGGACAGAACACCATATATTTT	CASSLAGQNTIYF
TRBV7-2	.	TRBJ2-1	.	TGTGCCAGCAGCCCGGCTGGCGGATACAATGAGCAGTTCTTC	CASSPAGGYNEQFF
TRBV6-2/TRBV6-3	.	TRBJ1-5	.	TGTGCCAGCAGTTACTCAGCGGGACACCTTAGCAATCAGCCCCAGCATTTT	CASSYSAGHLSNQPQHF
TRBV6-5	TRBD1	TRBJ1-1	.	TGTGCCAGCAGGCAGGGGGGACAGATGAACACTGAAGCTTTCTTT	CASRQGGQMNTEAFF
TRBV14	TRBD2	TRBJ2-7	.	TGTGCCAGCAGCACGCCGGGACTAGCTACCGAGCAGTACTTC	CASSTPGLATEQYF
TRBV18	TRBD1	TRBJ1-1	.	TGTGCCAGCGGCCGGGACAGCACTGAAGCTTTCTTT	CASGRDSTEAFF
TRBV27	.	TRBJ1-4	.	TGTGCCAGCAGACGGTTCAATGAAAAACTGTTTTTT	CASRRFNEKLFF
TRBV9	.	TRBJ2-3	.	TGTGCCAGCAGCGGAACTACAGATACGCAGTATTTT	CASSGTTDTQYF
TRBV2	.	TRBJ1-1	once	TGTGCCAGCAAGAACAGTCCTATGAACACTGAAGCTTTCTTT	CASKNSPMNTEAFF
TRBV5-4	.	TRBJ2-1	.	TGTGCCAGCAGCTTGGGGGGTAGGGAGTACAATGAGCAGTTCTTC	CASSLGGREYNEQFF
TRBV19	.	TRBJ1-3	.	TGTGCCAGTAGTGGCAGGGGAGCTGGAAACACCATATATTTT	CASSGRGAGNTIYF
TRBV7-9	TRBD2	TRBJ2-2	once	TGTGCCAGCAGAACCGCCGGGGGGGCCAACGGGGAGCTGTTTTTT	CASRTAGGANGELFF
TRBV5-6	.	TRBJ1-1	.	TGTGCCAGCAGCTTGCAGGATTCTGAAGCTTTCTTT	CASSLQDSEAFF
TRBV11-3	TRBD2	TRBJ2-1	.	TGTGCCAGCAGCTCAGGCCTCCTAGCGGGGGGGATTGGGGATGAGCAGTTCTTC	CASSSGLLAGGIGDEQFF
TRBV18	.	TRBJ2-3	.	TGTGCCAGCTCACCCCTCAAAACAGGAATCACAGATACGCAGTATTTT	CASSPLKTGITDTQYF
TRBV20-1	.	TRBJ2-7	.	TGCAGTGCTAGTCGGGGGGCTGGGAACGAGCAGTACTTC	CSASRGAGNEQYF
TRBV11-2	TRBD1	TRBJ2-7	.	TGTGCCAGCAGCTGGGACAGGTCTTCCTACGAGCAGTACTTC	CASSWDRSSYEQYF
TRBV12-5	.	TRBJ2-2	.	TGTGCTAGTGGTTCGAGTAACACCGGGGAGCTGTTTTTT	CASGSSNTGELFF
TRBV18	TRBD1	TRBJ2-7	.	TGTGCCAGCTCAGACAGGGCGATCCTAGGCGAGCAGTACTTC	CASSDRAILGEQYF
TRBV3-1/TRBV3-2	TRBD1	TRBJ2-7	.	TGTGCCAGCAGCCCCTTCACTGGACAGGTATACGAGCAGTACTTC	CASSPFTGQVYEQYF
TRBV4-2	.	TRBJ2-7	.	TGTGCCAGCAGCCAAGACGGGAACTACGAGCAGTACTTC	CASSQDGNYEQYF
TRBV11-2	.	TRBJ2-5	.	TGTGCCAGCACTCGACAGTTCCAAGAGACCCAGTACTTC	CASTRQFQETQYF
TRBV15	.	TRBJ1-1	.	TGTGCCACCAGCAGAGGACTAAGCAACACTGAAGCTTTCTTT	CATSRGLSNTEAFF
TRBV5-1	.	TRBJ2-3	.	TGCGCCAGCAGCCCCGGACTTGTCACAGATACGCAGTATTTT	CASSPGLVTDTQYF
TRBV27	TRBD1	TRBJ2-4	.	TGTGCCAGCAGCGGAACAGGGGGCGCCAAAAACATTCAGTACTTC	CASSGTGGAKNIQYF
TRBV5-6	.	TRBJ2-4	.	TGTGCCAGCAGCTTGCGGGAAACCTGGTACTTC	CASSLRETWYF
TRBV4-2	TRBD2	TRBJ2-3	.	TGTGCCAGCAGCCGCTGGCTAGCGGGGGGGAAAACTAGCACAGATACGCAGTATTTT	CASSRWLAGGKTSTDTQYF
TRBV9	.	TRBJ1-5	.	TGTGCCAGCAGCCAGGGAGGGGACAATCAGCCCCAGCATTTT	CASSQGGDNQPQHF
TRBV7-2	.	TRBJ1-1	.	TGTGCCAGCAGCTTAGGGCCAGGGTTCACTGAAGCTTTCTTT	CASSLGPGFTEAFF
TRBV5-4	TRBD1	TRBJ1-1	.	TGTGCCAGCAGCTTGCAGGGGGACACTGAAGCTTTCTTT	CASSLQGDTEAFF
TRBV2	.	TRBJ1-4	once	TGTGCCAGCAGAGAAAACAGGCCTATTGCGTTTTTT	CASRENRPIAFF
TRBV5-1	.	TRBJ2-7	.	TGCGCCAGCAGCTTGGAACCTAGCGCGACCTCCTACGAGCAGTACTTC	CASSLEPSATSYEQYF
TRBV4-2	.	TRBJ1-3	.	TGTGCCAGCAGCCAAGTTCTCGGGGGTGTGACTGGAAACACCATATATTTT	CASSQVLGGVTGNTIYF
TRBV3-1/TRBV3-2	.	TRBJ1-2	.	TGTGCCAGCAGCCAAGTGTACTGGGGAGCTCCTAACTATGGCTACACCTTC	CASSQVYWGAPNYGYTF
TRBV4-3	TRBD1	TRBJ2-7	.	TGCGCCAGCAGCCAAGTACAGGGGACCTACGAGCAGTACTTC	CASSQVQGTYEQYF
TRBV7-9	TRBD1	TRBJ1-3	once	TGTGCCAGCAGCTTTAGACAGGGGAGAGACACCATATATTTT	CASSFRQGRDTIYF
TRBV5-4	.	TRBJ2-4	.	TGTGCCAGCAGCTTGGTCGGGACATCAAGAAACATTCAGTACTTC	CASSLVGTSRNIQYF
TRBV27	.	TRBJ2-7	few	TGTGCCAGCAGTCTAAGGACAGAGGCCTACGAGCAGTACTTC	CASSLRTEAYEQYF
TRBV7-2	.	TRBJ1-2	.	TGTGCCAGCAGCTCAACTGACAGGAATGGCTACACCTTC	CASSSTDRNGYTF
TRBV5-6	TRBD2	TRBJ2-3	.	TGTGCCAGCAGCTTGGAATCTAGCGGGAAATTCCGGGGAGATACGCAGTATTTT	CASSLESSGKFRGDTQYF
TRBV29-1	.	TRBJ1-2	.	TGCAGCGTTGACCGGAAGGAGGCTTATGGCTACACCTTC	CSVDRKEAYGYTF
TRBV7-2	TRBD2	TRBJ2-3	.	TGTGCCAGCAGCTTAATAGCGGGGGTCACAGATACGCAGTATTTT	CASSLIAGVTDTQYF
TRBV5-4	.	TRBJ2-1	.	TGTGCCAGCAGCTTGGGTGGCGGGACCCATTACAATGAGCAGTTCTTC	CASSLGGGTHYNEQFF
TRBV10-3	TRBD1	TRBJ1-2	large	TGTGCCATCCGGAGGGGGCCTGGCTACACCTTC	CAIRRGPGYTF
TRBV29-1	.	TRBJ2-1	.	TGCAGCGTTGAACGCGGCCCCTCCTACAATGAGCAGTTCTTC	CSVERGPSYNEQFF
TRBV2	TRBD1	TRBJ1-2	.	TGTGCCAGCAGTGGACAGGGCGTGATCTATGGCTACACCTTC	CASSGQGVIYGYTF
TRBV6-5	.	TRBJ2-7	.	TGTGCCAGCAGTTACTCGGTGACAGGAAGCTCCTACGAGCAGTACTTC	CASSYSVTGSSYEQYF
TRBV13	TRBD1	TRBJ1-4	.	TGTGCCAGCAGCTTAGGGGACAGGGCCCCCTATAATGAAAAACTGTTTTTT	CASSLGDRAPYNEKLFF
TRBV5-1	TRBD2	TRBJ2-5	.	TGCGCCAGCAGCTGGGGGACTAACCGAAAAGAGACCCAGTACTTC	CASSWGTNRKETQYF
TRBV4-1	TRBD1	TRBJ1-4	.	TGCGCCAGCAGCCAAGTCGGACAGGGAACGGGTGAAAAACTGTTTTTT	CASSQVGQGTGEKLFF
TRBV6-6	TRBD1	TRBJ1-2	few	TGTGCCAGCAGTCACCCGGGACAGGGGGACTATGGCTACACCTTC	CASSHPGQGDYGYTF